A single sample is the source of the 24 T cell receptor beta chains below, sequenced in a study of T-cell reconstitution after alpha-beta-depleted transplantation in children. Unique molecular identifiers were built into the TCRbeta library. TCRdb reprocessed the PCR reads with MiXCR, giving one entry per CDR3 protein. The sample includes 450,000 to 550,000 distinct CDR3 sequences, approximately 10% seen only once; the top ten take 14%. Sequenced material: PBMCs, mostly from graft donor cells, taken 180 days after TCRalphabeta/CD19-depleted stem cell transplant. The receptors shown here come from a female patient under 10 years old who had a stem cell transplant for aplastic anemia, so the T cells may come from the graft donor.

This clonotype was counted ten times or more. V is TRBV12-3 or TRBV12-4 and J is TRBJ2-4; TRBD2 aligns across 14 bases. V was pared by 6 bases and J by 9 bases, with 13 bases of the junction left unmatched. The CDR3 is 17 residues long. The CDR3, as DNA: TGTGCCAGCAGCCCACTTTACGGGACTAGCGGGAGCGGCATTCAGTACTTC. Protein: CASSPLYGTSGSGIQYF.

This clonotype was detected many times. V usage is TRBV12-3 or TRBV12-4 and J usage is TRBJ2-2, with D perhaps given as TRBD1 or TRBD2 (5 bases each). The V end lost 8 bases, the J end lost 1 base, and 8 bases lay between the germline ends. The CDR3 is made up of 13 amino acids. CDR3 DNA sequence: TGTGCCAGCCGGGGCGGGAACACCGGGGAGCTGTTTTTT. Protein: CASRGGNTGELFF.

V is TRBV28 and J is TRBJ2-5; tentative D call: TRBD1 (5 bases). V was trimmed by 4 bases and J by 7 bases, leaving 16 bases between them. The CDR3 sequence is 14 residues long. Germline loops: CDR1 MDHEN, CDR2 SYDVKM. CDR3 in amino acids: CASSSPSGLGTQYF. In nucleotides, the CDR3 is TGTGCCAGCAGTTCCCCCTCAGGGTTGGGGACCCAGTACTTC.

This clonotype turned up a few times. The CDR3 protein is CASSYRQGANINEQFF. DNA of the CDR3: TGTGCCAGCAGCTACCGACAGGGGGCTAATATAAATGAGCAGTTCTTC. This chain uses TRBV7-8 with TRBJ2-1, with 10 bases aligning to TRBD1. From germline, CDR1 is SGHVS and CDR2 FQNEAQ. The CDR3 extends over 16 amino acids. V was clipped by 4 bases and J by 7 bases; unmatched bases: 10.

The table lists this clonotype with a few counts. This rearrangement joins TRBV15 to TRBJ1-1; a possible D gene is TRBD1 (6 bases). The V end lost 2 bases, the J end lost 4 bases, and 17 bases lay between the germline ends. Germline V gives CDR1 LNHNV, CDR2 YYDKDF (reference sequence). CDR3 length: 16 residues. The CDR3 here is CATSRSGRRGSTEAFF. CDR3 sequence (DNA): TGTGCCACCAGCAGATCGGGACGGAGGGGGAGCACTGAAGCTTTCTTT.

This clonotype occurred a few times. This chain links TRBV28 with TRBJ2-5; D uncertain. Germline V gene lookup returns CDR1 MDHEN and CDR2 SYDVKM. The CDR3 runs to 11 residues. Trimming took off 7 bases at V and 7 bases at J, with 10 bases between the two ends. CDR3 loop: CASIDFGTQYF. In DNA, the CDR3 is TGTGCCAGCATCGATTTTGGGACCCAGTACTTC.

This clonotype was counted a few times. The rearrangement joins TRBV20-1 to TRBJ2-7; 16 nucleotides match TRBD2. V lost 6 bases, J lost 0 bases, and 5 bases stayed unmatched. Germline V gene lookup returns CDR1 DFQATT and CDR2 SNEGSKA (reference sequence). This CDR3 is 16 amino acids long. Written as DNA, the CDR3 is TGCAGTGCCGGGGGACTAGCGGGAGGGAGCTCCTACGAGCAGTACGTC. Translation: CSAGGLAGGSSYEQYV.

This clonotype was seen at least ten times. The V gene is TRBV7-6, the J gene TRBJ2-3; TRBD2 matches 9 bases. CDR3 length equals 18 residues. Germline CDR1 and CDR2: SGHVS and FNYEAQ. V lost 0 bases, J lost 0 bases, and 7 bases stayed unmatched. CDR3 bases: TGTGCCAGCAGCTTAGCGGAGACTAGCGGAGCTAGCACAGATACGCAGTATTTT. It translates to CASSLAETSGASTDTQYF.

The chain has TRBV5-1 and TRBJ2-3; D unclear. The germline gives CDR1 SGHRS, CDR2 YFSETQ. This CDR3 contains 15 residues. Trimming cost V 2 bases and J 5 bases, with 15 bases left between them. The CDR3 protein is CASSFRPPLGDTQYF. For the CDR3, the DNA is TGCGCCAGCAGCTTTAGACCTCCGCTTGGAGATACGCAGTATTTT.

This clonotype has a handful of counts. V usage is TRBV7-2 and J usage is TRBJ2-1; TRBD2 agrees at 8 bases. The CDR3 length is 15 residues. V lost 6 bases and J lost 5; bases outside the gene matches: 9. The germline V gene encodes CDR1 SGHTA and CDR2 FQGNSA. The CDR3 region is CASRPPGLGDNEQFF. CDR3 coding DNA: TGTGCCAGCAGACCCCCGGGACTAGGTGACAATGAGCAGTTCTTC.

V usage is TRBV20-1 and J usage is TRBJ1-3; D may be TRBD1 (6 bases). V lost 5 bases and J lost 0, with 11 bases in between. This CDR3 comprises 14 residues. Germline V gene data show CDR1 as DFQATT and CDR2 as SNEGSKA (reference sequence). The CDR3 protein is CSAGRGGSGNTIYF. CDR3 bases: TGCAGTGCTGGACGAGGGGGCTCTGGAAACACCATATATTTT.

V gene TRBV5-6 combines with J gene TRBJ2-2; 8 bases align to TRBD2. The junction had 13 bases not matched to a gene; V was cut back by 4 bases and J by 5 bases. This CDR3 spans 17 amino acids. Germline V CDR1 and CDR2: SGHDT, YYEEEE. CDR3 residues: CASSHEGTGGRTGELFF. CDR3 DNA sequence: TGTGCCAGCAGCCACGAGGGGACGGGAGGGAGGACCGGGGAGCTGTTTTTT.

There are many counts of this clonotype. The chain recombines TRBV29-1 with TRBJ2-7; D is perhaps TRBD2 (6 bases). Germline V gives CDR1 SQVTM, CDR2 ANQGSEA. V lost 6 bases to trimming and J lost 0 bases, with 12 bases between them. CDR3 length equals 13 residues. CDR3 nucleotides: TGCAGCGTACGGGACGGGAGCTCCTACGAGCAGTACTTC. Protein product: CSVRDGSSYEQYF.

This clonotype was seen only once. A clone one base away is much larger, so this may be a read error. This chain joins TRBV7-2 and TRBJ2-5; D may be TRBD2 (6 bases). CDR1 is SGHTA and CDR2 is FQGNSA in the germline V gene. This CDR3 contains 16 residues. The V and J ends lost 1 base and 4 bases respectively, with 16 bases between them. Here the CDR3 reads CASSLGPDMGGETQYF. The CDR3 DNA follows: TGTGCCAGCAGCTTAGGCCCCGACATGGGAGGAGAGACCCAGTACTTC.

The chain couples TRBV11-2 to TRBJ2-1; 10 nucleotides agree with TRBD2. This CDR3 is 14 amino acids long. The germline gives CDR1 SGHAT, CDR2 FQNNGV. V was pared by 6 bases and J by 5 bases, with 4 bases of the junction left unmatched. CDR3 residues: CASRPSGRNNEQFF. The DNA for the CDR3 is TGTGCCAGCAGGCCTAGCGGGAGAAACAATGAGCAGTTCTTC. The full variable domain, with the rest looked up from reference TRBV11-2 and TRBJ2-1, is EAGVAQSPRYKIIEKRQSVAFWCNPISGHATLYWYQQILGQGPKLLIQFQNNGVVDDSQLPKDRFSAERLKGVDSTLKIQPAKLEDSAVYLCASRPSGRNNEQFFGPGTRLTVL.

This clonotype was recorded a few times. The CDR3 coding sequence is TGTGCCAGCAGCTACGGACTAAGGGAGACCCAGTACTTC. Protein: CASSYGLRETQYF. The chain combines TRBV7-2 with TRBJ2-5; perhaps TRBD2 as D (6 bases). Germline assignment: CDR1 SGHTA and CDR2 FQGNSA. This CDR3 contains 13 residues. Between the trimmed V and J ends, which lost 4 bases and 5 bases, there was a span of 11 bases. The entire variable domain, with the rest obtained from reference TRBV7-2 and TRBJ2-5, is as follows: GAGVSQSPSNKVTEKGKDVELRCDPISGHTALYWYRQSLGQGLEFLIYFQGNSAPDKSGLPSDRFSAERTGGSVSTLTIQRTQQEDSAVYLCASSYGLRETQYFGPGTRLLVL.

This chain links TRBV12-3 or TRBV12-4 with TRBJ2-1; 11 nucleotides agree with TRBD2. The CDR3 is 16 amino acids. V lost 5 bases and J lost 5; bases outside the gene matches: 8. For the CDR3, the DNA is TGTGCCAGCAGTGGTCCACTAGCGGGGGACAACAATGAGCAGTTCTTC. It is translated as CASSGPLAGDNNEQFF.

The V and J genes are TRBV13 and TRBJ2-7; the match to TRBD1 covers 11 bases. The CDR3 has 14 residues. Per the germline V gene, CDR1 is PRHDT and CDR2 is FYEKMQ (reference sequence). The junction had 6 bases not matched to a gene; V was cut back by 5 bases and J by 6 bases. The CDR3 protein is CASSLRTGGCEQYV. As DNA, the CDR3 is TGTGCCAGCAGCCTCAGGACAGGGGGCTGCGAGCAGTACGTC.

This clonotype was counted a few times. The chain combines TRBV2 with TRBJ2-6; D may be TRBD1 (6 bases). Germline values: CDR1 SNHLY, CDR2 FYNNEI. The ends were cut back, 7 bases at V and 2 bases at J, with 12 bases in the middle. This CDR3 has 15 residues. As DNA, the CDR3 is TGTGCCAGCACCGAAGGGGGAACTGGGGCCAACGTCCTGACTTTC. This codes for CASTEGGTGANVLTF.

This clonotype was counted only a few times. The chain recombines TRBV15 with TRBJ2-1; the D gene is possibly TRBD1 (5 bases). V was clipped by 2 bases and J by 4 bases, with 9 bases between them. Germline V gene data show CDR1 as LNHNV and CDR2 as YYDKDF (reference sequence). The CDR3 consists of 14 residues. CDR3 residues: CATSRTTVYNEQFF. The CDR3 DNA sequence: TGTGCCACCAGCAGAACGACAGTTTACAATGAGCAGTTCTTC.

The table lists this clonotype with a few counts. The rearrangement joins TRBV15 to TRBJ2-1; TRBD2 is a possible D gene (5 bases). Germline CDR1 LNHNV, CDR2 YYDKDF (reference sequence). Trimming took off 2 bases at V and 5 bases at J, with 13 bases between the two ends. The CDR3 length is 15 residues. The CDR3 coding sequence is TGTGCCACCAGCAGACCCCTTGGGAGAGACAATGAGCAGTTCTTC. It translates to CATSRPLGRDNEQFF.

This clonotype showed up just a few times. The gene calls are TRBV15 and TRBJ2-7, with D tentatively TRBD1 (6 bases). Germline V CDR1 and CDR2: LNHNV, YYDKDF (reference sequence). CDR3 length: 14 residues. The V end lost 1 base, the J end lost 5 bases, and 12 bases lay between the germline ends. This chain's CDR3 is CATSRVGQGHEQYF. CDR3 nucleotides: TGTGCCACCAGCAGAGTCGGCCAGGGGCACGAGCAGTACTTC.

The V and J genes are TRBV7-6 and TRBJ2-1; 13 positions agree with TRBD2. The length of the CDR3 is 18 residues. The V and J ends lost 5 bases and 5 bases, in that order; junction bases with no gene match: 12. Germline V gene lookup returns CDR1 SGHVS and CDR2 FNYEAQ. CDR3 sequence (DNA): TGTGCCAGCAGCCACTCCCGGGGACTAGCGGGAAAGAACAATGAGCAGTTCTTC. This sequence encodes CASSHSRGLAGKNNEQFF.

This clonotype was seen at least ten times. The chain's CDR3 is CASSLGAADTQYF. The CDR3 DNA is TGCGCCAGCAGCTTGGGTGCAGCAGATACGCAGTATTTT. This chain joins TRBV5-1 and TRBJ2-3; D gene uncertain. Looked up from germline, CDR1 is SGHRS and CDR2 is YFSETQ. Trimming left V 0 bases short and J 4 bases short, with 6 bases between. The CDR3 has 13 amino acids.